The entry below describes one T cell receptor (beta chain). Its specificity is not known. This specimen belongs to a study of cytomegalovirus exposure and HLA in healthy donors. Primers included in the PCR were 60 Vbeta and 13 Jbeta primers. The assay was immunoSEQ multiplex PCR, and TCRdb's table has in-frame clones only and misses some. Here the sample spans around 150,000 clones, approximately 83% being singletons. Study-wide points: Rare TCR sequences predominated, though certain public TCRs were found in many donors.

CDR3 length: 18 amino acids. The germline gives CDR1 KGHSH, CDR2 LQKENI. V lost 1 base to trimming and J lost 0 bases; unmatched junction nucleotides: 7. The rearrangement joins TRBV18 to TRBJ2-3; 10 nucleotides line up with TRBD2. This clonotype was obtained from a woman aged 40 to 49 in good health and CMV-seronegative. The specimen sequenced was PBMCs. For the CDR3, the DNA is TGTGCCAGCTCACCACTAGCGGGGGGATATTTGAGCACAGATACGCAGTATTTT. Translating it yields CASSPLAGGYLSTDTQYF.